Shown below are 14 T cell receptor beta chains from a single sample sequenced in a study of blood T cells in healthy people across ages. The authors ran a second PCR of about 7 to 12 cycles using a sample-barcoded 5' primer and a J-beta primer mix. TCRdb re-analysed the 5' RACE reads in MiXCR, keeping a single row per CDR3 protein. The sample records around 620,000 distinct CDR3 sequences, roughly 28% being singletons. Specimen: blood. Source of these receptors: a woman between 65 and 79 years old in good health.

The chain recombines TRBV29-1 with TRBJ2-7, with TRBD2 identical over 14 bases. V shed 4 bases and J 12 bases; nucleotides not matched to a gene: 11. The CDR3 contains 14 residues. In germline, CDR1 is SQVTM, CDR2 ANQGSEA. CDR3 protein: CSVGSRTSGGPWYF. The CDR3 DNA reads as TGCAGCGTTGGGTCGAGGACTAGCGGGGGGCCGTGGTACTTC.

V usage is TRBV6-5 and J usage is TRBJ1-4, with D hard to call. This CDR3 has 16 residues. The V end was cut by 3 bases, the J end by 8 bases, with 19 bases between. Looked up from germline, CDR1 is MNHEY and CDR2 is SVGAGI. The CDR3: CASSYSPQVSGEKLFF. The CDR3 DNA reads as TGTGCCAGCAGTTATTCCCCCCAGGTTTCGGGGGAAAAACTGTTTTTT.

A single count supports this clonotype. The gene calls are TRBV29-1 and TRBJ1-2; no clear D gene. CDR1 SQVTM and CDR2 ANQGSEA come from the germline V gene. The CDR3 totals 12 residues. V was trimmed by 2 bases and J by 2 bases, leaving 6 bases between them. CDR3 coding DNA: TGCAGCGTTGAATCCCCCAACTATGGCTACACCTTC. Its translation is CSVESPNYGYTF.

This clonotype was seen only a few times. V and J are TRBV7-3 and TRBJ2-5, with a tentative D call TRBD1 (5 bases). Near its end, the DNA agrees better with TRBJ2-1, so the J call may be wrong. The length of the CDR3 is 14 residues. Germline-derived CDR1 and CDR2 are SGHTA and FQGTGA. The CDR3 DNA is TGTGCCAGCAGCTTTGGCACTTGGCCAGGGGAGCAGTTCTTC. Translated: CASSFGTWPGEQFF.

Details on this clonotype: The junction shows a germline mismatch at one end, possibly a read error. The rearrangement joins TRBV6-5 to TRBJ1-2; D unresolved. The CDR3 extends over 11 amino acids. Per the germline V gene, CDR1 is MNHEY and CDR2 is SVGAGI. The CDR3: CASRYQEGYTF. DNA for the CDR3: TGTGCCAGCAGGTACCAAGAAGGCTATACCTTC.

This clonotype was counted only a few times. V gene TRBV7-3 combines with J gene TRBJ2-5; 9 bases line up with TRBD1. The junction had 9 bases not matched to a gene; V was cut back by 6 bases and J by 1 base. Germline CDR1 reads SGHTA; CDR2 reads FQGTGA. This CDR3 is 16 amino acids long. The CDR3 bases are TGTGCCAGCAGTAATTTACCGGGACAGGGCCAAGAGACCCAGTACTTC. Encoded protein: CASSNLPGQGQETQYF.

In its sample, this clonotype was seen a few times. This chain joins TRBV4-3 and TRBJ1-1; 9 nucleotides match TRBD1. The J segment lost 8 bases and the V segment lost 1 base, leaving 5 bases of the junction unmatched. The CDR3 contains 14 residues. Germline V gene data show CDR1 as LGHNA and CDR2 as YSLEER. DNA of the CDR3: TGCGCCAGCAGCCAAGGCCCTACAGGGGGCGAAGCTTTCTTT. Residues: CASSQGPTGGEAFF.

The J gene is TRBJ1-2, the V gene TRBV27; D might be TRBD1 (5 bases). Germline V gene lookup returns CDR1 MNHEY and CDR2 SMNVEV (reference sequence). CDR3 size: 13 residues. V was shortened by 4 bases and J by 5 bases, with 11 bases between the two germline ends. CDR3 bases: TGTGCCAGCAGTTCAAGCCCAGGGTATGGCTACACCTTC. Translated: CASSSSPGYGYTF.

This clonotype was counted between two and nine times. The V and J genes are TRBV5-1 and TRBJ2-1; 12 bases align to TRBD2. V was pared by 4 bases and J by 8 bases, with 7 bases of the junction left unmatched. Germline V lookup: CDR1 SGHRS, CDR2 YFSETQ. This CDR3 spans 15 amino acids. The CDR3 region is CASSPTPSGGDEQFF. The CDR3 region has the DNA TGCGCCAGCAGCCCAACTCCTAGCGGGGGGGATGAGCAGTTCTTC.

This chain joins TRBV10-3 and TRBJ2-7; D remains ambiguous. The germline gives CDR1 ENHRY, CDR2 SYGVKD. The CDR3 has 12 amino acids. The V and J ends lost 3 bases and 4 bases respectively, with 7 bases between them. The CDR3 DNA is TGTGCCATCAGTGACTTGGGGTACGAGCAGTACTTC. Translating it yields CAISDLGYEQYF.

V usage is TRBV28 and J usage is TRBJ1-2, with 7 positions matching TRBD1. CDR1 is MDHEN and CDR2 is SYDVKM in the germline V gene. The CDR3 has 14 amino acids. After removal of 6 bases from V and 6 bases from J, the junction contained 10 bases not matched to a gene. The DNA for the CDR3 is TGTGCCAGCAGCCCCCCCCAGGGGGTCCATGGCTACACCTTC. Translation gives CASSPPQGVHGYTF.

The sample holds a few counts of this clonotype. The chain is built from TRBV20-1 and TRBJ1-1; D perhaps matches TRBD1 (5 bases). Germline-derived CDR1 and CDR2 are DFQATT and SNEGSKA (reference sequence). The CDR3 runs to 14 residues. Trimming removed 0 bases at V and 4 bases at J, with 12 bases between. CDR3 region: CSARDKTGPTEAFF. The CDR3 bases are TGCAGTGCTAGAGATAAAACAGGACCCACTGAAGCTTTCTTT.

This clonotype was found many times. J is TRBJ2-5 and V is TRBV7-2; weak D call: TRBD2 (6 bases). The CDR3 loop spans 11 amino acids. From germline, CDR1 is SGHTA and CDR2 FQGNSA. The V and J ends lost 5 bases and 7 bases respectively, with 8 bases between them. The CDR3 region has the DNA TGTGCCAGCAGCGGCGGGATGACCCAGTACTTC. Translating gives CASSGGMTQYF.

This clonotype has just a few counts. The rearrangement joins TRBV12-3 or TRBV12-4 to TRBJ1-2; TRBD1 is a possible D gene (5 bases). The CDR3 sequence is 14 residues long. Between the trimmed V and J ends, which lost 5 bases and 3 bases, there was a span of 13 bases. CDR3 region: CASSLGALDYGYTF. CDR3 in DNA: TGTGCCAGCAGTCTAGGGGCCCTTGACTATGGCTACACCTTC.